Given below is one TCR beta chain in context. Its antigen remains unknown. The entry originates in a study of Ad26.COV2.S vaccination and SARS-CoV-2 variants. About the research overall: Administration of Ad26.COV2.S was intramuscular, either once or twice 56 days apart. Study outcomes and limitations: Post-vaccination spike-specific CD8+ and CD4+ T cell responses reportedly had substantial breadth.

J lost 0 bases, V lost 1 base, and 7 bases had no gene match. The germline V gene encodes CDR1 LGHDT and CDR2 YNNKEL (reference sequence). The CDR3 has 18 residues. TCRdb's table, derived via immunoSEQ multiplex PCR, lists solely in-frame clones and lacks some. This table holds around 400,000 clones, around 90% found once. Specified treatment: around 19 received Ad26.COV2.S at low or high dose, single or two shots; about 5 received placebo; per-sample allocation not given. The samples date from day 63 after the first vaccine or placebo injection. Sequencing used peripheral blood, obtained in a trial of Ad26.COV2.S vaccine versus placebo. The V and J genes are TRBV3-1 (or the pseudogene TRBV3-2) and TRBJ2-2, with 8 bases matching TRBD2. The sequence came from a person aged 18-60 years who received the Ad26.COV2.S COVID-19 vaccine or a placebo. The CDR3 DNA follows: TGTGCCAGCAGCCAAGGGTTGGCGGGAGGTTCGAACACCGGGGAGCTGTTTTTT. Translated, it gives CASSQGLAGGSNTGELFF.